This TCR beta chain was sequenced during a study of brain metastases from non-small cell lung cancer (dated by TCRdb to the late 2010s). Regarding the study in general: The study profiled the immune microenvironment of paired resected primary tumors and brain metastases taken from patients with non-small-cell lung cancer.

The library was obtained by the immunoSEQ multiplex PCR assay. Alongside a 770-gene immune expression panel, the team sequenced the T-cell receptor beta chain repertoire. What TCRdb holds here is the immuneACCESS table cut down to in-frame rearrangements. Part of the clones is not present; checked against another copy, under half of the missing clones reflect an unresolved V gene, and the others are unexplained. In all, the sample holds approximately 5,600 clones, and approximately 82% of those were seen once. The top ten constitute roughly 6.7% of the sample. The cohort comprised roughly 39 patients with surgically resected non-small-cell lung cancer who had both primary tumor and brain metastasis specimens. Tumor specimens were archival formalin-fixed, paraffin-embedded tissues. Compared with germline, V lacks 2 bases and J lacks 6 bases; bases without a gene match: 15. The CDR3 has 17 amino acids, counting the end cysteine and phenylalanine. Here the CDR3 DNA is all that survives: 51 bases in frame from base 1. CDR1 is given as GTSNPN and CDR2 as SVGIG, both from the germline V gene (reference sequence).

In regard to this clone: Its cognate antigen has yet to be identified. No per-base quality is available; no much larger clone lies one base away.

Study-wide findings and limitations: Paired brain metastases and primary tumors largely shared TCR repertoires, although T-cell densities in the metastases were sparse. Compared with the matched primary tumors, T-cell clones appeared to be expanded in 55% to 65% of brain metastases. T-cell infiltration was lower in brain metastases than in primary tumors (P < 0.001).

Material: primary lung tumor tissue. The intended sense of this specimen's cell subset or site label: primary lung tumor paired with brain metastasis. The TCR sequence derives from a donor at least 40 years old with non-small cell lung cancer. Rearrangement joined TRBV30 to TRBJ2-3, and TRBD1 aligns with 9 junction nucleotides. The base sequence is TGTGCCTGGAGTACGCCGCCCCGGGACAGGGTAACGGATACGCAGTATTTT. Its amino acids are CAWSTPPRDRVTDTQYF.